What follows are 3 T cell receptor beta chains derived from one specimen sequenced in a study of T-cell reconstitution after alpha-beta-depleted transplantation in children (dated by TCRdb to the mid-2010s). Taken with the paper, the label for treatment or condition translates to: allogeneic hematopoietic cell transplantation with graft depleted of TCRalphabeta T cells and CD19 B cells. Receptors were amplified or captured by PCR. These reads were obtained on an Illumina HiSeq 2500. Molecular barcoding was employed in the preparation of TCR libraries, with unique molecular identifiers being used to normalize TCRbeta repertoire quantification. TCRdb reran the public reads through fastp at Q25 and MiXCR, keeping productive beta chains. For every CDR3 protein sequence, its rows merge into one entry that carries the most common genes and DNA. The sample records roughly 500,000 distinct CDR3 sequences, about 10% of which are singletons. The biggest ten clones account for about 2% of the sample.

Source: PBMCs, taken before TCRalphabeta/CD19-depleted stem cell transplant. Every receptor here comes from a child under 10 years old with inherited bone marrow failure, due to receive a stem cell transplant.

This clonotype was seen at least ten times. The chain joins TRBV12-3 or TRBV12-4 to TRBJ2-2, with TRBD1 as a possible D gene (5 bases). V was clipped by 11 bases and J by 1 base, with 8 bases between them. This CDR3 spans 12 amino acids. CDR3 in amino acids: CAQQENTGELFF. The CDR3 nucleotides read TGTGCCCAACAGGAGAACACCGGGGAGCTGTTTTTT.

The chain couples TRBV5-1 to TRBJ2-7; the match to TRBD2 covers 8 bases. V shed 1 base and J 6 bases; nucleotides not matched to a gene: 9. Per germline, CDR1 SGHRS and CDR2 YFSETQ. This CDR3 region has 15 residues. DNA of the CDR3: TGCGCCAGCAGCTTGTACAGCGGGGGAAGCTTCGAGCAGTACTTC. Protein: CASSLYSGGSFEQYF.

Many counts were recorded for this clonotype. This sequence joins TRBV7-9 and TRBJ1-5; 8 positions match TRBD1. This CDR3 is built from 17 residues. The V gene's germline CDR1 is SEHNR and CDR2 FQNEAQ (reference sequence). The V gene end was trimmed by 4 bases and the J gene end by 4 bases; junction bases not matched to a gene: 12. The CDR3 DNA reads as TGTGCCAGCAGCTCGTTTTTCCTTGACAGGGGAAATCAGCCCCAGCATTTT. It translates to CASSSFFLDRGNQPQHF.